The 27 T cell receptor beta chains reported below all come from one sample, sequenced in a study of T cell responses to AZD1222 COVID-19 vaccine. Profiling relied on immunoSEQ multiplex PCR, and the TCRdb table lists in-frame clones only, not all of them. The repertoire holds fewer than 110,000 clones, with around 93% as singletons. Material: peripheral blood, obtained 28 days after the second AZD1222 dose. The receptors were sampled from an adult who received the AZD1222 COVID-19 vaccine.

The chain joins TRBV29-1 to TRBJ2-2; the D gene is possibly TRBD2 (6 bases). Germline values: CDR1 SQVTM, CDR2 ANQGSEA. V was shortened by 4 bases and J by 5 bases, with 11 bases between the two germline ends. The CDR3 sequence is 13 residues long. The CDR3 region has the DNA TGCAGCGTTGCTCAACGGGGGACCGGGGAGCTGTTTTTT. This sequence encodes CSVAQRGTGELFF.

Remarks on this clone: This CDR3 is also generated by other DNA sequences in the sample. The chain recombines TRBV7-9 with TRBJ2-7, with a weak D call TRBD1 (5 bases). This CDR3 is 11 amino acids long. From germline, CDR1 is SEHNR and CDR2 FQNEAQ (reference sequence). With 5 bases removed from V and 6 bases from J, the gap between germline ends came to 8 bases. The chain's CDR3 is CASSLTGEQYF. As DNA, the CDR3 is TGTGCCAGCAGCCTCACAGGCGAGCAGTACTTC.

The rearrangement uses TRBV21-1 and TRBJ2-5; TRBD2, the table's D call, was not compared with the DNA. TRBV21-1 is flagged as a pseudogene. The CDR3 runs 16 residues. Here the CDR3 DNA reads TGTGCCAGCAGCAAAGTACTAGCGGGAGGTGGAGAGACCCAGTACTTC. It yields the protein CASSKVLAGGGETQYF.

V usage is TRBV11-3 and J usage is TRBJ2-2; D uncertain. The germline CDR1 and CDR2 sequences are SGHNT and YENEEA. The CDR3 is 14 residues long. V lost 6 bases, J lost 2 bases, and 10 bases lay in between. CDR3 loop: CASRLGGNTGELFF. For the CDR3, the DNA is TGTGCCAGCAGGCTTGGTGGTAACACCGGGGAGCTGTTTTTT. The full variable domain, in which reference TRBV11-3 and TRBJ2-2 provide the parts outside the CDR3, is EAGVVQSPRYKIIEKKQPVAFWCNPISGHNTLYWYLQNLGQGPELLIRYENEEAVDDSQLPKDRFSAERLKGVDSTLKIQPAELGDSAVYLCASRLGGNTGELFFGEGSRLTVL.

The V call is TRBV18, the J call TRBJ1-6; no clear D. Trimming pared 3 bases from V and 8 bases from J, leaving 8 bases between. CDR1 KGHSH and CDR2 LQKENI come from the germline V gene. The CDR3 has 13 amino acids. The CDR3 region has the DNA TGTGCCAGCTCACCGAGTGTTGATTCACCCCTCCACTTT. Its protein is CASSPSVDSPLHF.

V usage is TRBV5-1 and J usage is TRBJ2-3; 10 bases agree with TRBD2. This CDR3 comprises 17 residues. V dropped 0 bases and J dropped 4; count of bases not matched to a gene: 8. Looked up from germline, CDR1 is SGHRS and CDR2 is YFSETQ. CDR3 residues: CASSLAERLAGADTQYF. The DNA of the CDR3 is TGCGCCAGCAGCTTGGCTGAGAGGCTAGCGGGAGCAGATACGCAGTATTTT.

The chain is built from TRBV5-1 and TRBJ2-4, with D possibly matching TRBD2 (6 bases). The germline CDR1 and CDR2 sequences are SGHRS and YFSETQ. This CDR3 is built from 16 residues. Between the trimmed V and J ends, which lost 0 bases and 7 bases, there was a span of 17 bases. CDR3 in DNA: TGCGCCAGCAGCTTGGGCATTTCCTCAGGGACTAACATTCAGTACTTC. Translation gives CASSLGISSGTNIQYF.

This chain connects TRBV7-2 to TRBJ1-6; D not resolved. V was shortened by 3 bases and J by 4 bases, with 7 bases between the two germline ends. Germline V gene sequence: CDR1 SGHTA, CDR2 FQGNSA. There are 14 residues in the CDR3. The CDR3 DNA follows: TGTGCCAGCAGCTTGCCAGCATATAATTCACCCCTCCACTTT. The encoded protein is CASSLPAYNSPLHF.

This chain connects TRBV6-2 or TRBV6-3 to TRBJ2-7, with 7 bases aligning to TRBD1. CDR1 is MNHEY, CDR2 SVGEGT, per germline. Losses at the gene ends were 5 bases for V and 3 bases for J; bases not matched to a gene: 10. This CDR3 region has 15 residues. CDR3 DNA: TGTGCCAGCAGTGCCGACAGGGTCCTCGGCTACGAGCAGTACTTC. Its translation is CASSADRVLGYEQYF.

This chain connects TRBV4-1 to TRBJ2-7, with 9 bases lining up with TRBD1. Germline CDR1 and CDR2: MGHRA and YSYEKL. This CDR3 contains 15 residues. The ends lost 3 bases at V and 3 bases at J; junction bases unmatched: 6. The DNA of the CDR3 is TGCGCCAGCAGCCACCCGGGACAGGGTGGCTACGAGCAGTACTTC. Translating gives CASSHPGQGGYEQYF.

The rearrangement uses TRBV7-9 and TRBJ2-7; D remains ambiguous. The CDR3 has 14 amino acids. The V end lost 5 bases, the J end lost 0 bases, and 11 bases lay between the germline ends. Germline V gene sequence: CDR1 SEHNR, CDR2 FQNEAQ (reference sequence). In nucleotides, the CDR3 is TGTGCCAGCAGCCCAAGGACGAACTCCTACGAGCAGTACTTC. It specifies CASSPRTNSYEQYF. The whole variable domain, filled in from reference TRBV7-9 and TRBJ2-7, reads DTGVSQNPRHKITKRGQNVTFRCDPISEHNRLYWYRQTLGQGPEFLTYFQNEAQLEKSRLLSDRFSAERPKGSFSTLEIQRTEQGDSAMYLCASSPRTNSYEQYFGPGTRLTVT.

V and J are TRBV20-1 and TRBJ2-7; D might be TRBD1 or TRBD2, each matching 5 bases. V was shortened by 3 bases and J by 3 bases, with 12 bases between the two germline ends. The CDR3 sequence is 13 residues long. CDR1 and CDR2 (germline): DFQATT, SNEGSKA (reference sequence). The CDR3 DNA is TGCAGTGCTAGTTGGGGACGGAACTACGAGCAGTACTTC. The encoded protein is CSASWGRNYEQYF.

The chain has TRBV5-5 and TRBJ1-2; D is undetermined. Germline lookup yields CDR1 SGHKS and CDR2 YYEKEE (reference sequence). CDR3 size: 15 residues. V lost 1 base and J 4 bases, leaving 14 bases between the germline ends. The CDR3 region is CASSLNRVGVYGYTF. DNA of the CDR3: TGTGCCAGCAGCTTGAACCGAGTCGGAGTCTATGGCTACACCTTC.

V is TRBV7-9 and J is TRBJ2-5; the D gene is possibly TRBD2 (5 bases). Trimming left V 5 bases short and J 4 bases short, with 11 bases between. CDR1 is SEHNR and CDR2 is FQNEAQ in the germline V gene (reference sequence). This CDR3 is built from 13 residues. The CDR3 is CASSRPGGETQYF. CDR3 nucleotide sequence: TGTGCCAGCAGCCGTCCAGGAGGAGAGACCCAGTACTTC.

The chain links TRBV4-2 to TRBJ2-3; possibly TRBD1 for D (7 bases). The CDR3 spans 20 residues. Germline assignment: CDR1 LGHNA and CDR2 YNFKEQ. V was shortened by 3 bases and J by 0 bases, with 25 bases between the two germline ends. Written as DNA, the CDR3 is TGTGCCAGCAGCCAGGGTCTTTTTCTAACAGGGGCGGGGAGCACAGATACGCAGTATTTT. This translates into CASSQGLFLTGAGSTDTQYF.

This chain joins TRBV9 and TRBJ1-6, with TRBD1 matching over 8 bases. Germline CDR1 is SGDLS and CDR2 is YYNGEE. The J segment lost 8 bases and the V segment lost 5 bases, leaving 6 bases of the junction unmatched. There are 14 residues in the CDR3. The CDR3 loop is CASRTGERDSPLHF. CDR3 coding DNA: TGTGCCAGCAGGACAGGGGAGCGGGATTCACCCCTCCACTTT. The full variable domain, with the rest looked up from reference TRBV9 and TRBJ1-6, is DSGVTQTPKHLITATGQRVTLRCSPRSGDLSVYWYQQSLDQGLQFLIQYYNGEERAKGNILERFSAQQFPDLHSELNLSSLELGDSALYFCASRTGERDSPLHFGNGTRLTVT.

The V and J genes are TRBV9 and TRBJ1-5, with TRBD1 matching 7 bases. V lost 3 bases and J lost 0; bases outside the gene matches: 3. Germline CDR1 is SGDLS and CDR2 is YYNGEE. CDR3 length equals 15 residues. The CDR3, as DNA: TGTGCCAGCAGCGAGGGACAGAATAGCAATCAGCCCCAGCATTTT. Its protein product is CASSEGQNSNQPQHF.

The chain uses TRBV29-1 and TRBJ1-5; D is ambiguous. There are 13 residues in the CDR3. The germline V gene has CDR1 SQVTM and CDR2 ANQGSEA. V was shortened by 5 bases and J by 5 bases, with 13 bases between the two germline ends. CDR3 sequence: CSVRPSGDQPQHF. CDR3 sequence (DNA): TGCAGCGTTCGTCCGTCAGGCGATCAGCCCCAGCATTTT.

The chain joins TRBV2 to TRBJ2-1, with D possibly being TRBD2 (6 bases). Trimming took 7 bases from V and 7 from J, leaving 17 bases between them. Germline CDR1 reads SNHLY; CDR2 reads FYNNEI. The CDR3 sequence is 14 residues long. CDR3 nucleotides: TGTGCCAGCATTCTTAGGGACTCCGGTAATGAGCAGTTCTTC. It encodes CASILRDSGNEQFF.

The genes are TRBV29-1 and TRBJ2-7, with D perhaps assigned TRBD1 or TRBD2 (5 bases each). Germline CDR1 reads SQVTM; CDR2 reads ANQGSEA. The V end lost 7 bases, the J end lost 2 bases, and 12 bases lay between the germline ends. The CDR3 consists of 12 residues. CDR3 in DNA: TGCAGCGGTGGTGGGGGAGCCTACGAGCAGTACTTC. It codes for CSGGGGAYEQYF.

The CDR3 DNA follows: TGCGCCAGCAGCCACAGGACTAGCGGATCCTACGAGCAGTACTTC. The encoded protein is CASSHRTSGSYEQYF. The gene calls are TRBV4-1 and TRBJ2-7; 10 nucleotides match TRBD2. This CDR3 comprises 15 residues. V trimming: 3 bases; J trimming: 1 base; junction bases outside the gene matches: 3. Germline lookup yields CDR1 MGHRA and CDR2 YSYEKL.

V gene TRBV27 combines with J gene TRBJ1-1; unclear D gene. The CDR3 consists of 13 residues. V was shortened by 2 bases and J by 8 bases, with 12 bases between the two germline ends. Germline-derived CDR1 and CDR2 are MNHEY and SMNVEV (reference sequence). The CDR3 DNA reads TGTGCCAGCAGTTTAAATAGCGAAACAGAAGCTTTCTTT. Encoded protein: CASSLNSETEAFF.

V is TRBV3-1 (or the pseudogene TRBV3-2) and J is TRBJ2-2; D may be TRBD1 (5 bases). V dropped 1 base and J dropped 4 bases, with 10 bases sitting between them. Germline CDR1 is LGHDT and CDR2 is YNNKEL (reference sequence). This CDR3 contains 15 residues. The DNA for the CDR3 is TGTGCCAGCAGCCAAGCTAGTCAGGGCACCGGGGAGCTGTTTTTT. Amino acid sequence: CASSQASQGTGELFF.

This rearrangement joins TRBV18 to TRBJ1-2, with D unclear. CDR3 length: 17 residues. V was pared by 0 bases and J by 5 bases, with 19 bases between. Germline CDR1 is KGHSH and CDR2 is LQKENI. The CDR3 DNA reads TGTGCCAGCTCACCACCGGCGAGTCCCGTTCCTGGGTATGGCTACACCTTC. It translates to CASSPPASPVPGYGYTF. Together with reference TRBV18 and TRBJ1-2, the CDR3 gives the full variable domain: NAGVMQNPRHLVRRRGQEARLRCSPMKGHSHVYWYRQLPEEGLKFMVYLQKENIIDESGMPKERFSAEFPKEGPSILRIQQVVRGDSAAYFCASSPPASPVPGYGYTFGSGTRLTVV.

The rearrangement links TRBV19 to TRBJ1-5; TRBD1 is a possible D gene (5 bases). The germline gives CDR1 LNHDA, CDR2 SQIVND (reference sequence). Trimming took 3 bases from V and 1 from J, leaving 13 bases between them. The CDR3 consists of 16 residues. The chain's CDR3 is CASSIRAQGSNQPQHF. CDR3 DNA sequence: TGTGCCAGTAGTATTCGTGCGCAGGGAAGCAATCAGCCCCAGCATTTT.

The genes are TRBV28 and TRBJ2-7; D remains ambiguous. Germline CDR1 reads MDHEN; CDR2 reads SYDVKM. CDR3 length: 10 amino acids. V was cut by 3 bases and J by 6 bases, with 3 bases left in between. The DNA of the CDR3 is TGTGCCAGCAGTTTTCGCGAGCAGTACTTC. This codes for CASSFREQYF. The variable domain in full, with the rest retrieved from reference TRBV28 and TRBJ2-7, is DVKVTQSSRYLVKRTGEKVFLECVQDMDHENMFWYRQDPGLGLRLIYFSYDVKMKEKGDIPEGYSVSREKKERFSLILESASTNQTSMYLCASSFREQYFGPGTRLTVT.

CDR3 loop: CASSLAQGQETQYF. The DNA for the CDR3 is TGCGCCAGCAGCTTGGCGCAGGGCCAAGAGACCCAGTACTTC. The gene calls are TRBV5-1 and TRBJ2-5; D is perhaps TRBD1 (5 bases). The CDR3 has 14 amino acids. CDR1 is SGHRS, CDR2 YFSETQ, per germline. V was cut by 0 bases and J by 1 base, with 7 bases left in between. Complete variable domain (other parts from reference TRBV5-1 and TRBJ2-5): KAGVTQTPRYLIKTRGQQVTLSCSPISGHRSVSWYQQTPGQGLQFLFEYFSETQRNKGNFPGRFSGRQFSNSRSEMNVSTLELGDSALYLCASSLAQGQETQYFGPGTRLLVL.